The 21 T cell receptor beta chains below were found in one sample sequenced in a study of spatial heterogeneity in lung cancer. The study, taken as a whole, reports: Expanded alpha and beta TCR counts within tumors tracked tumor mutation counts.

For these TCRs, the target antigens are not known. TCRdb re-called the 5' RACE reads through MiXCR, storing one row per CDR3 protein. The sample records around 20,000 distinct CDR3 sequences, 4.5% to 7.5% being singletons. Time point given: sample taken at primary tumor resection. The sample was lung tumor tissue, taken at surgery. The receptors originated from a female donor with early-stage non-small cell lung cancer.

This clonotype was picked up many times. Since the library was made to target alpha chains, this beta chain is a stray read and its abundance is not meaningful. The CDR3 nucleotides read TGCAGTGCTAGAGGGGGACTAGCGGGAGGGCCGGAGTACTTC. It codes for CSARGGLAGGPEYF. The V call is TRBV20-1, the J call TRBJ2-7, with 16 bases fitting TRBD2. Germline V lookup: CDR1 DFQATT, CDR2 SNEGSKA (reference sequence). This CDR3 is 14 amino acids long. V lost 1 base, J lost 11 bases, and 5 bases stayed unmatched.

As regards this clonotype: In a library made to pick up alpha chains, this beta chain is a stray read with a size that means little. The chain's CDR3 is CASSQDKASGVLSYNEQFF. The CDR3 DNA follows: TGTGCCAGCAGCCAAGATAAGGCTAGCGGGGTACTATCCTACAATGAGCAGTTCTTC. This chain connects TRBV3-1 to TRBJ2-1, with 9 nucleotides matching TRBD2. The CDR3 is 19 amino acids. The ends lost 0 bases at V and 1 base at J; junction bases unmatched: 10. In germline, CDR1 is LGHDT, CDR2 YNNKEL (reference sequence).

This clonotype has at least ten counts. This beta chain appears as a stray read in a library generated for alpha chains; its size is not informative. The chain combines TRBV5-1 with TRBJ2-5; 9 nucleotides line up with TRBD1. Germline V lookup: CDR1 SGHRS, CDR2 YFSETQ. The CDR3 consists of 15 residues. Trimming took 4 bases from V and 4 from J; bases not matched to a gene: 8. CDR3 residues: CASSLRQGGGETQYF. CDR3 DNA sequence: TGCGCCAGCAGCCTGAGACAGGGGGGCGGAGAGACCCAGTACTTC.

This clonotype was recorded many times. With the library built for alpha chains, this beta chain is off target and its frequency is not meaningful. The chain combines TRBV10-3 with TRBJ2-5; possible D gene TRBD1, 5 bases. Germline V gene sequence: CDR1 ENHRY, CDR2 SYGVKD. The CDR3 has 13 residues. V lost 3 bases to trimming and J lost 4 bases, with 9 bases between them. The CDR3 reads CAISERGPETQYF. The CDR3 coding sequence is TGTGCCATCAGTGAAAGGGGCCCAGAGACCCAGTACTTC.

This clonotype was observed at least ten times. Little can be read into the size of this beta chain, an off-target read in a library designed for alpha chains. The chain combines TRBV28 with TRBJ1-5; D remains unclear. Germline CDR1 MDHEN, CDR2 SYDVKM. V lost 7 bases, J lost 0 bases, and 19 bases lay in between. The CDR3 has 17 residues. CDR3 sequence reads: CASTSQMSGNSNQPQHF. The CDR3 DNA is TGTGCCAGCACCAGCCAGATGTCGGGAAATAGCAATCAGCCCCAGCATTTT. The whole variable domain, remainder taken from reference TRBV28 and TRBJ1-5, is DVKVTQSSRYLVKRTGEKVFLECVQDMDHENMFWYRQDPGLGLRLIYFSYDVKMKEKGDIPEGYSVSREKKERFSLILESASTNQTSMYLCASTSQMSGNSNQPQHFGDGTRLSIL.

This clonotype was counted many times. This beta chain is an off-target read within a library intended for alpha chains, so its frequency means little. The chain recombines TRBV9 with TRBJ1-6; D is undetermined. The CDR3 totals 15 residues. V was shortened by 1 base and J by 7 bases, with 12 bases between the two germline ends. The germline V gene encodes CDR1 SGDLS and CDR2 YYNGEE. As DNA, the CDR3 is TGTGCCAGCAGCGTATCGGTTCAGGAAAATTCACCCCTCCACTTT. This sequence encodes CASSVSVQENSPLHF.

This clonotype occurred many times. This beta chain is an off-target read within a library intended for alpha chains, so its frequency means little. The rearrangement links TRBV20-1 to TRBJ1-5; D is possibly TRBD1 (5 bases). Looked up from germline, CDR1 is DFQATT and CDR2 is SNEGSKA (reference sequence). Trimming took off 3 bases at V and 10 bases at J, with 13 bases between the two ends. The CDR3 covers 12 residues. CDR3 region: CSARDTGDPQHF. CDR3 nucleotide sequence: TGCAGTGCTAGGGACACCGGGGATCCCCAGCATTTT.

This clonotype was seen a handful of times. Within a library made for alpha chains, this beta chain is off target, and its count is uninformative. CDR3 nucleotides: TGCGCCAGCCTGGACCCCGGGCTCTACAATGAGCAGTTCTTC. Residues: CASLDPGLYNEQFF. V usage is TRBV10-2 and J usage is TRBJ2-1; D gene ambiguous. The germline gives CDR1 WSHSY, CDR2 SAAADI. The CDR3 is 14 amino acids. V was shortened by 8 bases and J by 3 bases, with 14 bases between the two germline ends.

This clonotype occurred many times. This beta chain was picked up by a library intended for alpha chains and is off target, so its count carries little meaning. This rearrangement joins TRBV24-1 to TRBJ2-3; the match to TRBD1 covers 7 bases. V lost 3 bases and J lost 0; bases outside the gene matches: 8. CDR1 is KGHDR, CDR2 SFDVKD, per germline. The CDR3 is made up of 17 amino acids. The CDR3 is CATSDPPGQESTDTQYF. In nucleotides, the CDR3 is TGTGCCACCAGTGATCCGCCCGGACAGGAGAGCACAGATACGCAGTATTTT.

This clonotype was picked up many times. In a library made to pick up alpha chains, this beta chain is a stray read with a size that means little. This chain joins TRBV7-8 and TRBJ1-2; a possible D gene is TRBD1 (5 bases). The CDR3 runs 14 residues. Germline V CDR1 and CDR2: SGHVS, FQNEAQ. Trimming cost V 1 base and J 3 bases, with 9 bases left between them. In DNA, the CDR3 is TGTGCCAGCAGCTTAGGGTCGGGGGACTATGGCTACACCTTC. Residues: CASSLGSGDYGYTF.

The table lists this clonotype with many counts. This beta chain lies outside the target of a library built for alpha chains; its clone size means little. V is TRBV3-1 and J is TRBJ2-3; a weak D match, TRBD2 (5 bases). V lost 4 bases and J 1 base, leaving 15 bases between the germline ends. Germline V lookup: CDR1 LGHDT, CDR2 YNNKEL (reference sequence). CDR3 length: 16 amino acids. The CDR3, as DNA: TGTGCCAGCAGCCGCAGGACTTTGTCAGGCACAGATACGCAGTATTTT. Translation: CASSRRTLSGTDTQYF.

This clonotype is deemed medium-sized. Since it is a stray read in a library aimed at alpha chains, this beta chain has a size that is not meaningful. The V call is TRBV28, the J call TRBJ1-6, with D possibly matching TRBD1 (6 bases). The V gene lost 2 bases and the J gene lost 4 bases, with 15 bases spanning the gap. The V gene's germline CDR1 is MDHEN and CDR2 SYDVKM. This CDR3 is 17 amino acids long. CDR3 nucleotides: TGTGCCAGCAGTTTAGGAGGGGGGGGCGGTTATAATTCACCCCTCCACTTT. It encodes CASSLGGGGGYNSPLHF. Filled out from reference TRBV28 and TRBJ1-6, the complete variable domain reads DVKVTQSSRYLVKRTGEKVFLECVQDMDHENMFWYRQDPGLGLRLIYFSYDVKMKEKGDIPEGYSVSREKKERFSLILESASTNQTSMYLCASSLGGGGGYNSPLHFGNGTRLTVT.

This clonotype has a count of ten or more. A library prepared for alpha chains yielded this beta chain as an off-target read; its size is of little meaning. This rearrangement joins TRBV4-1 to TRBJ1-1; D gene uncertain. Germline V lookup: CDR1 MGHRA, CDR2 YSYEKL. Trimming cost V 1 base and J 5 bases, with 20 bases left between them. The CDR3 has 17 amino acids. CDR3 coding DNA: TGCGCCAGCAGCCAAGTGTCGGCAGGTCTTTCTGCTACTGAAGCTTTCTTT. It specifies CASSQVSAGLSATEAFF.

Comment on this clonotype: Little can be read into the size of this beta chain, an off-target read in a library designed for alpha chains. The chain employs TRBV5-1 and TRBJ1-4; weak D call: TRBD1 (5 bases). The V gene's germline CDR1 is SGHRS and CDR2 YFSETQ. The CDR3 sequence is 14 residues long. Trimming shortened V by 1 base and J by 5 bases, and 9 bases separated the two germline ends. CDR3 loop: CASSLMSGNEKLFF. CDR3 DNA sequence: TGCGCCAGCAGCTTGATGTCAGGGAATGAAAAACTGTTTTTT.

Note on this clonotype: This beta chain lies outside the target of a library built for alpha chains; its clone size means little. Here the CDR3 reads CASSLTGLDAVRGEQFF. In DNA, the CDR3 is TGTGCCAGCAGCTTAACAGGACTAGATGCCGTTAGAGGTGAGCAGTTCTTC. The chain links TRBV7-3 to TRBJ2-1, with 7 bases that match TRBD2. Per germline, CDR1 SGHTA and CDR2 FQGTGA. J gave up 9 bases and V 0 bases, and 14 bases lay outside the gene matches. The CDR3 is 17 residues long.

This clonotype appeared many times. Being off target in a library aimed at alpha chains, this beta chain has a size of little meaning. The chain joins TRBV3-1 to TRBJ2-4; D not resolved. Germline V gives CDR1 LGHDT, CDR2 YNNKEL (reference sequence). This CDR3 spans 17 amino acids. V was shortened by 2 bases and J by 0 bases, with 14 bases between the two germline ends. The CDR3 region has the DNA TGTGCCAGCAGCCAAAGACGACGTGGGGTAGCCAAAAACATTCAGTACTTC. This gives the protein CASSQRRRGVAKNIQYF.

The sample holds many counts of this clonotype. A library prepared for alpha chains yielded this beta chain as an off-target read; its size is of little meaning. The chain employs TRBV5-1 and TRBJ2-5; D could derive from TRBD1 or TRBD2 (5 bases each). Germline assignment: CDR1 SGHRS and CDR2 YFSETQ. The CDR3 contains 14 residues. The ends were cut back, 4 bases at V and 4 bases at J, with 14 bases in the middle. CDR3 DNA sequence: TGCGCCAGCAGCCACGGGACCGCAGGAGAGACCCAGTACTTC. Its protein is CASSHGTAGETQYF. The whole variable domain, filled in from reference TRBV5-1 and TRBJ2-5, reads KAGVTQTPRYLIKTRGQQVTLSCSPISGHRSVSWYQQTPGQGLQFLFEYFSETQRNKGNFPGRFSGRQFSNSRSEMNVSTLELGDSALYLCASSHGTAGETQYFGPGTRLLVL.

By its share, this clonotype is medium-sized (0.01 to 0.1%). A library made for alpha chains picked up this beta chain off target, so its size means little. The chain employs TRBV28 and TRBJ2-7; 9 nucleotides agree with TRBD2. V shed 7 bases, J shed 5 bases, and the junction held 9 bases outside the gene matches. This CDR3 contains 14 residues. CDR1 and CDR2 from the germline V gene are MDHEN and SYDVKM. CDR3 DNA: TGTGCCAGCATCCCTGGCGGGAGGGCCAACGAGCAGTACTTC. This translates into CASIPGGRANEQYF.

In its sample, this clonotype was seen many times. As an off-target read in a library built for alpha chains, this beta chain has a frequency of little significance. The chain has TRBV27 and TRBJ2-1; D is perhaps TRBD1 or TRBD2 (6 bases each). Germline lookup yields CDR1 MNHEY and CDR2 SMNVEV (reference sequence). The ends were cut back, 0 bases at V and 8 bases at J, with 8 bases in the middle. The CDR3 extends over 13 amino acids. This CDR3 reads CASSLSEGDEQFF. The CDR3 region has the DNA TGTGCCAGCAGTTTATCGGAGGGGGATGAGCAGTTCTTC.

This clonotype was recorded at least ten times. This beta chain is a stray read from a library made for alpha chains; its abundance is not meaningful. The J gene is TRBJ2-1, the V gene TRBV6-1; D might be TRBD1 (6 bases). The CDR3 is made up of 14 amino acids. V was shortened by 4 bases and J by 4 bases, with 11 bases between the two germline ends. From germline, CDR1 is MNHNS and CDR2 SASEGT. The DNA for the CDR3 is TGTGCCAGCAGTGGATCTCAGGGGTACAATGAGCAGTTCTTC. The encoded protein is CASSGSQGYNEQFF.

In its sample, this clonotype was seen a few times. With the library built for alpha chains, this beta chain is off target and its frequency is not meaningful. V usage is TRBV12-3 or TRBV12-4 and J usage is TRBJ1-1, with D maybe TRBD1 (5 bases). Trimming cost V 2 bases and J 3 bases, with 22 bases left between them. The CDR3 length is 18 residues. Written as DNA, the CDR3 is TGTGCCAGCAGTTTACCGCGGCAGGGTGGAGGGTTGGACACTGAAGCTTTCTTT. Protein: CASSLPRQGGGLDTEAFF.